This T cell receptor (beta chain) was captured by sequencing in a study of human T cells and chemical hapten exposure. About the study: The study patch tested 0.01% DPC on the upper back and read results at 6 days.

Notes on this clonotype: Antigen unknown.

Broader study findings: TCRs above 1 in 1000 frequency stayed constant with DPC sensitization. Controls formed significantly fewer large CDR3 similarity clusters than expanded TCRs did.

Unique molecular identifiers were linked by the library to individual cDNA molecules. TCRdb recomputed calls from the RACE reads with MiXCR, one row per CDR3 protein. In the table there are some 90,000 distinct CDR3 sequences, roughly 8.5% of which are singletons. Germline values: CDR1 SGHRS, CDR2 YFSETQ. V lost 4 bases to trimming and J lost 6 bases, with 17 bases between them. CDR3 length equals 15 residues. Time point reported: pre-sensitization, week 0. Indicated treatment: therapeutic diphenylcyclopropenone sensitization with weekly scalp DPC. The source of this sequence is a man aged 35 to 55 with alopecia areata. Some clones in this sample may be carry-over from other donors' samples. The gene calls are TRBV5-1 and TRBJ2-1; the D gene is possibly TRBD1 (8 bases). Sequenced here: whole blood, sampled in connection with sensitization to the hapten diphenylcyclopropenone (DPC). This chain's CDR3 is CASSPGQASGNEQFF. DNA for the CDR3: TGCGCCAGCAGCCCGGGACAGGCTAGCGGCAATGAGCAGTTCTTC. Full variable domain (rest looked up from reference TRBV5-1 and TRBJ2-1): KAGVTQTPRYLIKTRGQQVTLSCSPISGHRSVSWYQQTPGQGLQFLFEYFSETQRNKGNFPGRFSGRQFSNSRSEMNVSTLELGDSALYLCASSPGQASGNEQFFGPGTRLTVL.